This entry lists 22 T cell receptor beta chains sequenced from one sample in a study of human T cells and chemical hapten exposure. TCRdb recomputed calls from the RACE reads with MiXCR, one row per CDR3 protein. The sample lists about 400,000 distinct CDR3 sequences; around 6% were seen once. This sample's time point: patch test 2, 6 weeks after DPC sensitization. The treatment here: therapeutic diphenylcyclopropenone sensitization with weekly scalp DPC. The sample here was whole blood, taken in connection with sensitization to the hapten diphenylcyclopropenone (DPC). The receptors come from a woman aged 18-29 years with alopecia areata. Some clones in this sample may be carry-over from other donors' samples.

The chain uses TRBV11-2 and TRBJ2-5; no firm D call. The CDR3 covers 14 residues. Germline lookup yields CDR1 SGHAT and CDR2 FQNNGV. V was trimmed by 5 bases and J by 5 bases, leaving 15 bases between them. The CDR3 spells CASSPPSGMETQYF. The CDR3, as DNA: TGTGCCAGCAGCCCTCCGTCTGGGATGGAGACCCAGTACTTC.

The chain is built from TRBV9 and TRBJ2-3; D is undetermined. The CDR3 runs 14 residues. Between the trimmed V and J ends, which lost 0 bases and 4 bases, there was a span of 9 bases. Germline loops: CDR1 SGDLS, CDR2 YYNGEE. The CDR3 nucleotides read TGTGCCAGCAGCGTAGGTCCTTCACCAGATACGCAGTATTTT. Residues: CASSVGPSPDTQYF.

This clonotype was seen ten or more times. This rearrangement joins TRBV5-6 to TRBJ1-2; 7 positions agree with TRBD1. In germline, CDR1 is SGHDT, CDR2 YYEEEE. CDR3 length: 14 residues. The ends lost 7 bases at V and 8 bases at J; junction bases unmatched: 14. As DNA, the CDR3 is TGTGCCAGCCGACATTCGACAGGGTATTTGGGCTACACCTTC. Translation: CASRHSTGYLGYTF.

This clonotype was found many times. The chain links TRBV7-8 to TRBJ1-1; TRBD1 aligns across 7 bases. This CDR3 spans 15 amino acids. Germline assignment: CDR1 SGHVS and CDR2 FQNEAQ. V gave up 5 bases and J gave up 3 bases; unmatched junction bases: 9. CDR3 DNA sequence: TGTGCCAGCAGCCCCCCGGGACAGCACTACACTGAAGCTTTCTTT. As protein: CASSPPGQHYTEAFF.

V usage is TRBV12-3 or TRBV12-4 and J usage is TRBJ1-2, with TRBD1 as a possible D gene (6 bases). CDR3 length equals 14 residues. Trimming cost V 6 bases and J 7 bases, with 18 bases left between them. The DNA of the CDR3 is TGTGCCAGCAGGTCAGCCAACAGGGACGCTGGCTACACCTTC. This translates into CASRSANRDAGYTF.

The CDR3: CASSQIARNTEAFF. The CDR3 DNA follows: TGTGCCAGCAGCCAAATCGCGAGGAACACTGAAGCTTTCTTT. The rearrangement joins TRBV3-1 to TRBJ1-1, with D uncertain. The V end lost 2 bases, the J end lost 1 base, and 8 bases lay between the germline ends. CDR1 and CDR2 from the germline V gene are LGHDT and YNNKEL (reference sequence). CDR3 length equals 14 residues.

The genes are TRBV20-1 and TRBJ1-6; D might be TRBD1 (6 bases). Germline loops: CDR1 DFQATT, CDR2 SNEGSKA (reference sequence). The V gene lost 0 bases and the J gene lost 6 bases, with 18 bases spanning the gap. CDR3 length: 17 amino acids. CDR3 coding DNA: TGCAGTGCTAGAGATCGGGGGGGCTGGTCCCTTAATTCACCCCTCCACTTT. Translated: CSARDRGGWSLNSPLHF.

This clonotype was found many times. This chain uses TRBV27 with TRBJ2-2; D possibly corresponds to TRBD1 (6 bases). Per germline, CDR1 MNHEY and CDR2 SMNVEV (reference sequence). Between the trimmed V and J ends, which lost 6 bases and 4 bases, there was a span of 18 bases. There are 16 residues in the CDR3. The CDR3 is CASSFTSRGGTGELFF. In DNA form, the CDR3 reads TGTGCCAGCAGCTTTACTTCCAGGGGCGGCACCGGGGAGCTGTTTTTT.

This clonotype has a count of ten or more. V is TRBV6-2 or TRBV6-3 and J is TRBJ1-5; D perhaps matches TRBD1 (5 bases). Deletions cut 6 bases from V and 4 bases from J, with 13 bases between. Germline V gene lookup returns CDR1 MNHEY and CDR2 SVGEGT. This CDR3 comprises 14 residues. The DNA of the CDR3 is TGTGCCAGCAGGTCGGACGGGACTAATCAGCCCCAGCATTTT. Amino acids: CASRSDGTNQPQHF.

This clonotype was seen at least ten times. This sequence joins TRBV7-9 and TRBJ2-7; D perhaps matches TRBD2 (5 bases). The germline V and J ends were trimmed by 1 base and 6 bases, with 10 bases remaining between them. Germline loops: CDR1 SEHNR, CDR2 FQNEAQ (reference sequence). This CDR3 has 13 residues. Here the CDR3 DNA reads TGTGCCAGCAGCTTAGGTCTAGCAGGCGAGCAGTACTTC. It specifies CASSLGLAGEQYF.

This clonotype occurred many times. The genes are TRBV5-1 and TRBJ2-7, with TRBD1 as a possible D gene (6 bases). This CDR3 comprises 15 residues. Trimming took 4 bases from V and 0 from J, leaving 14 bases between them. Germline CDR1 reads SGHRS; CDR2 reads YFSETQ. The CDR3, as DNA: TGCGCCAGCAGCCCTCCCTTGGACAGCTCCTACGAGCAGTACTTC. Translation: CASSPPLDSSYEQYF.

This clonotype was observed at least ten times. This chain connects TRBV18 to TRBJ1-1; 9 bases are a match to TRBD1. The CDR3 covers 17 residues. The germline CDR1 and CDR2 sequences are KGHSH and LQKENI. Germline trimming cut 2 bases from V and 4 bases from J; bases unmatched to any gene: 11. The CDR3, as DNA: TGTGCCAGCTCACCAACATTTCCGGGACAGGGACGCACTGAAGCTTTCTTT. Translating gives CASSPTFPGQGRTEAFF.

As DNA, the CDR3 is TGTGCCAGCAGGGCAAAGGGGACACCCTACAATGAGCAGTTCTTC. It yields the protein CASRAKGTPYNEQFF. The chain carries TRBV6-1 and TRBJ2-1, with D possibly being TRBD1 (6 bases). The germline gives CDR1 MNHNS, CDR2 SASEGT. CDR3 length: 15 amino acids. Trimming removed 6 bases from V and 2 bases from J, with 14 bases in between.

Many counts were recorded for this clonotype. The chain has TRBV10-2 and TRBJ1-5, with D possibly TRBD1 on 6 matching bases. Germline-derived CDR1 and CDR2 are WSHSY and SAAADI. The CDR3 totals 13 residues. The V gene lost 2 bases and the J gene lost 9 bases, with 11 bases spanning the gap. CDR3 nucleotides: TGCGCCAGCAGTGAGACAGGGATGACGCCCCAGCATTTT. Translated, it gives CASSETGMTPQHF.

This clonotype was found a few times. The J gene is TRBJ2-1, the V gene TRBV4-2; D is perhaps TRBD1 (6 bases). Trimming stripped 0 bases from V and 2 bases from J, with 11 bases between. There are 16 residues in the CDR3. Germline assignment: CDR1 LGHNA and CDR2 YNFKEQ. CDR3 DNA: TGTGCCAGCAGCCAAGAAACAGGGATGGCCTACAATGAGCAGTTCTTC. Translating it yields CASSQETGMAYNEQFF.

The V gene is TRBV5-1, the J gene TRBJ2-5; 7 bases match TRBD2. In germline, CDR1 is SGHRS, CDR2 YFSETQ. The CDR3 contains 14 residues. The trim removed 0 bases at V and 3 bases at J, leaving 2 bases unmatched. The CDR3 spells CASSLALAEETQYF. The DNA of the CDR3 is TGCGCCAGCAGCTTGGCCCTAGCGGAAGAGACCCAGTACTTC.

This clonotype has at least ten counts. The CDR3: CASSLGRKELAGINKTQYF. CDR3 DNA: TGCGCCAGCAGCTTGGGGCGGAAAGAACTAGCGGGGATCAACAAGACCCAGTACTTC. The gene calls are TRBV5-1 and TRBJ2-5; 10 bases are shared with TRBD2. The germline V gene has CDR1 SGHRS and CDR2 YFSETQ. This CDR3 is 19 amino acids long. V shed 0 bases, J shed 6 bases, and the junction held 17 bases outside the gene matches. The variable domain in full, with the rest retrieved from reference TRBV5-1 and TRBJ2-5, is KAGVTQTPRYLIKTRGQQVTLSCSPISGHRSVSWYQQTPGQGLQFLFEYFSETQRNKGNFPGRFSGRQFSNSRSEMNVSTLELGDSALYLCASSLGRKELAGINKTQYFGPGTRLLVL.

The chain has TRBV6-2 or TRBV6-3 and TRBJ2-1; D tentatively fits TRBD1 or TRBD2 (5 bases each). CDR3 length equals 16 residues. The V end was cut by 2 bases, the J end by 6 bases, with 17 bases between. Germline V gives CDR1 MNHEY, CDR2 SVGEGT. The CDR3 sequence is CASSYRLSGRINEQFF. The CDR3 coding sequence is TGTGCCAGCAGTTACAGATTGTCGGGGCGAATCAATGAGCAGTTCTTC.

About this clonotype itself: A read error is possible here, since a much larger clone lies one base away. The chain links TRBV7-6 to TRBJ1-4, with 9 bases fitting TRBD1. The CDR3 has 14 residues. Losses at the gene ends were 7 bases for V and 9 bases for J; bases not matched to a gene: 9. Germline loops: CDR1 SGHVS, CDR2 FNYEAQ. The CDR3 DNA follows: TGTGCCAGCACCATAGGACAGGGGAATAAAAAACTGTTTTTT. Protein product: CASTIGQGNKKLFF. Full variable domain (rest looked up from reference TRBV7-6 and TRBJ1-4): GAGVSQSPRYKVTKRGQDVALRCDPISGHVSLYWYRQALGQGPEFLTYFNYEAQQDKSGLPNDRFSAERPEGSISTLTIQRTEQRDSAMYRCASTIGQGNKKLFFGSGTQLSVL.

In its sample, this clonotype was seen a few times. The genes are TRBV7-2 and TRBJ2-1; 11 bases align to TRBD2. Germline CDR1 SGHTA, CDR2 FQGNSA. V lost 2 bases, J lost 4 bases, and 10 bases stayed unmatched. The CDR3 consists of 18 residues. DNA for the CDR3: TGTGCCAGCAGCTTATGGCCTAGCGGGGGGACCTTTTACAATGAGCAGTTCTTC. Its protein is CASSLWPSGGTFYNEQFF.

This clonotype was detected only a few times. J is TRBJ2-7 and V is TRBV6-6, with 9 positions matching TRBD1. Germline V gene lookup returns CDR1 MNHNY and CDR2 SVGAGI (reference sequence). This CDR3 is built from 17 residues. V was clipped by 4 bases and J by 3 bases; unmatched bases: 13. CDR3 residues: CASSSGGTGQGGYEQYF. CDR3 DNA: TGTGCCAGCAGTTCGGGGGGTACGGGACAGGGTGGCTACGAGCAGTACTTC.

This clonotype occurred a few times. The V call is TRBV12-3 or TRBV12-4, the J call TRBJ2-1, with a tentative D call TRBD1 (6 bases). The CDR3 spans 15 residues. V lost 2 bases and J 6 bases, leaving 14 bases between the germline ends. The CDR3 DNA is TGTGCCAGCAGTTTATTACAGGGATGGGGCAATGAGCAGTTCTTC. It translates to CASSLLQGWGNEQFF.